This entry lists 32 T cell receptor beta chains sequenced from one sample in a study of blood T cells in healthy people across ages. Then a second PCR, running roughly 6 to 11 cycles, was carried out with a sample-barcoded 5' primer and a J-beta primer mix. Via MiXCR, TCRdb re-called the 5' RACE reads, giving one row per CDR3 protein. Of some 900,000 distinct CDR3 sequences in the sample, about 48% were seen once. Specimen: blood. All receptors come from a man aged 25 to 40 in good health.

CDR3 protein: CASGKGTSGQETQYF. Written as DNA, the CDR3 is TGTGCCAGCGGCAAAGGGACTAGCGGCCAAGAGACCCAGTACTTC. The V and J genes are TRBV27 and TRBJ2-5, with 11 bases aligning to TRBD2. Losses at the gene ends were 8 bases for V and 1 base for J; bases not matched to a gene: 6. Germline assignment: CDR1 MNHEY and CDR2 SMNVEV (reference sequence). The CDR3 consists of 15 residues.

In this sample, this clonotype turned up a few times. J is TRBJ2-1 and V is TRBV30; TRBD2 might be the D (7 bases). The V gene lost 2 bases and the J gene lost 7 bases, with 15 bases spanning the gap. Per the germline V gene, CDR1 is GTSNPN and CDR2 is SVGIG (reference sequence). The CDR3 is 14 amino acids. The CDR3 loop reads CAWSFTGGLNEQFF. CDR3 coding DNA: TGTGCCTGGAGTTTTACGGGGGGCCTGAATGAGCAGTTCTTC. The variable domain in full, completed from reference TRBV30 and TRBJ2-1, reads SQTIHQWPATLVQPVGSPLSLECTVEGTSNPNLYWYRQAAGRGLQLLFYSVGIGQISSEVPQNLSASRPQDRQFILSSKKLLLSDSGFYLCAWSFTGGLNEQFFGPGTRLTVL.

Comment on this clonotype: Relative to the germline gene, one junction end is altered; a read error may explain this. CDR3 bases: TGCGGTGCTAGAGAGGGCAGGGGTGACGCAGATACGCAGTATTTT. Translating it yields CGAREGRGDADTQYF. The chain employs TRBV20-1 and TRBJ2-3, with D perhaps TRBD1 (6 bases). CDR3 length equals 15 residues. The germline CDR1 and CDR2 sequences are DFQATT and SNEGSKA (reference sequence).

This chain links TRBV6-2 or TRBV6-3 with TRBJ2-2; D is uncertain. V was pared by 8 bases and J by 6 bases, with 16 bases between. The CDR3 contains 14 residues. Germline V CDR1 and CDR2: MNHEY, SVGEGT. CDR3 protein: CASRILNLAGELFF. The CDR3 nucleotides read TGTGCCAGCCGAATTCTAAACCTTGCCGGGGAGCTGTTTTTT.

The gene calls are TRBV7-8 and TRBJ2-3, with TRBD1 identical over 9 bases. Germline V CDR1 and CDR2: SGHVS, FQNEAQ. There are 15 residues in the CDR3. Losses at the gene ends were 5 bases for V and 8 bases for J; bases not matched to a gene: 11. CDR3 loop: CASSQPGTGTSTQYF. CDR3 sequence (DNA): TGTGCCAGCAGCCAACCCGGGACAGGGACAAGTACGCAGTATTTT.

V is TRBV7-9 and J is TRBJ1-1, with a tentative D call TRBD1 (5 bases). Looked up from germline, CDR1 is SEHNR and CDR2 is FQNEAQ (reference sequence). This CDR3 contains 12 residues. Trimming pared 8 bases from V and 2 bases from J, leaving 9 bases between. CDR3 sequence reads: CASRQLNTEAFF. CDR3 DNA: TGTGCCAGCCGACAGCTTAACACTGAAGCTTTCTTT.

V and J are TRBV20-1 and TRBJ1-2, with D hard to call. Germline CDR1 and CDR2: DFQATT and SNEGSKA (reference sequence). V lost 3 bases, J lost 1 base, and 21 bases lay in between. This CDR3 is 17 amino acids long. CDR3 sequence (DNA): TGCAGTGCTAGCCCCCCGGGTAGAGTACTATTTAACTATGGCTACACCTTC. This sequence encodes CSASPPGRVLFNYGYTF.

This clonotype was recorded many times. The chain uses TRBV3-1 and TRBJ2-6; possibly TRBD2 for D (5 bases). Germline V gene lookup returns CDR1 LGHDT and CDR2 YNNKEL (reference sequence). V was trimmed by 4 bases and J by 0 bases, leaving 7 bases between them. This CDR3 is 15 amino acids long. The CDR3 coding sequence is TGTGCCAGCAGCCGAGGGAACTCTGGGGCCAACGTCCTGACTTTC. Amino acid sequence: CASSRGNSGANVLTF.

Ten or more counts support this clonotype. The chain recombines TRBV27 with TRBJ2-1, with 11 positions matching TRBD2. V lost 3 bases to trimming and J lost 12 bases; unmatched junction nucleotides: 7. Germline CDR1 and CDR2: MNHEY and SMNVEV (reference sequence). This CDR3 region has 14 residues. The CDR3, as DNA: TGTGCCAGCAGTTTTACTAGCGGGGGCCCAGGGCAGTTCTTC. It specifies CASSFTSGGPGQFF.

CDR3 region: CASSQAPNTQYF. DNA of the CDR3: TGTGCCAGCAGCCAAGCGCCAAATACGCAGTATTTT. The chain carries TRBV14 and TRBJ2-3; D gene unclear. This CDR3 has 12 residues. The germline gives CDR1 SGHDN, CDR2 FVKESK. V was cut by 1 base and J by 7 bases, with 6 bases left in between.

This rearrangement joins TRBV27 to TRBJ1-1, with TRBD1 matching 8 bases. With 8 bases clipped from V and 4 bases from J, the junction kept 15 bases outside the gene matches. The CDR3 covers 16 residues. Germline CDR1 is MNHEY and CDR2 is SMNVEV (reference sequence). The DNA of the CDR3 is TGTGCCAGCGAACCCGCGCAGGGGGCGCGGGGCACTGAAGCTTTCTTT. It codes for CASEPAQGARGTEAFF.

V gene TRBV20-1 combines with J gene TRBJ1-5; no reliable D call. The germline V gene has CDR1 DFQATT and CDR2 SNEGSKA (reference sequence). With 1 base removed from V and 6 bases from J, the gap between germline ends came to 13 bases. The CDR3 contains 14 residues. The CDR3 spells CSARAGSGVQPQHF. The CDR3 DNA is TGCAGTGCTAGAGCAGGATCGGGAGTTCAGCCCCAGCATTTT.

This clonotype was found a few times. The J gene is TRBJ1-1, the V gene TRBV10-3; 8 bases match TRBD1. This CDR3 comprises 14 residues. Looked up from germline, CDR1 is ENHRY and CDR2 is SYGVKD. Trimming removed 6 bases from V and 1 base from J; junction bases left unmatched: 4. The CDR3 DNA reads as TGTGCCATCAGGGGGACAGGAACGAACACTGAAGCTTTCTTT. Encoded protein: CAIRGTGTNTEAFF.

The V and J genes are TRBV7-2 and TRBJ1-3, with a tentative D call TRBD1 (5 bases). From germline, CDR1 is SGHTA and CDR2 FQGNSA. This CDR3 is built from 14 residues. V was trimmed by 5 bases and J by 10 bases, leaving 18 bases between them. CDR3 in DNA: TGTGCCAGCAGCCCAGGGAGGGAACGGGGGACCATATATTTT. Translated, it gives CASSPGRERGTIYF. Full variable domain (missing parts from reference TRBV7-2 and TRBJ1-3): GAGVSQSPSNKVTEKGKDVELRCDPISGHTALYWYRQSLGQGLEFLIYFQGNSAPDKSGLPSDRFSAERTGGSVSTLTIQRTQQEDSAVYLCASSPGRERGTIYFGEGSWLTVV.

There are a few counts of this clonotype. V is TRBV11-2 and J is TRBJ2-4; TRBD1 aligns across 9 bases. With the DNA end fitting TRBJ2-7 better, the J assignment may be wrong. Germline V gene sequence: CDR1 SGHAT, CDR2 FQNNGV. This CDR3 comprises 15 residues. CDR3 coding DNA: TGTGCCAGCAGCTTAGTAGGGACAGGGACCTACGAGCAGTACTTC. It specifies CASSLVGTGTYEQYF.

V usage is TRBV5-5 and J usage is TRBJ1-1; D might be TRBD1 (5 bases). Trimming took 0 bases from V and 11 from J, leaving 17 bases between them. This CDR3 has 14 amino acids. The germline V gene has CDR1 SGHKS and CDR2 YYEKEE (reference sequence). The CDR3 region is CASSLAGDRGKAFF. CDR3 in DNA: TGTGCCAGCAGCTTGGCCGGTGACAGAGGTAAGGCTTTCTTT.

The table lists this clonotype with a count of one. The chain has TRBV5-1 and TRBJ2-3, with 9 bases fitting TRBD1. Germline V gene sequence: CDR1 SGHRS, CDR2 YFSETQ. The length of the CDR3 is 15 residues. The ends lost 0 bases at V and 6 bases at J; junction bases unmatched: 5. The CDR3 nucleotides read TGCGCCAGCAGCTTGGTAGACAGGGGGGCCGATACGCAGTATTTT. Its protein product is CASSLVDRGADTQYF.

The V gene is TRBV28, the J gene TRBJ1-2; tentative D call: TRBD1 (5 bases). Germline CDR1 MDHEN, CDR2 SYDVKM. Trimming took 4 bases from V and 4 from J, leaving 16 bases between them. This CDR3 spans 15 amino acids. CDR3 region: CASSWSDGAAYGYTF. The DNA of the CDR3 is TGTGCCAGCAGTTGGAGCGATGGGGCAGCCTATGGCTACACCTTC.

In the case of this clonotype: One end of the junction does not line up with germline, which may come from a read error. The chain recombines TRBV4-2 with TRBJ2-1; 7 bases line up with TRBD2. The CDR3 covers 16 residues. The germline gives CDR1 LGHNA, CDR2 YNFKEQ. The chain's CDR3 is CTSSQVWGGSYNEQFF. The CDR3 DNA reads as TGTACCAGCAGCCAAGTTTGGGGGGGGTCCTACAATGAGCAGTTCTTC.

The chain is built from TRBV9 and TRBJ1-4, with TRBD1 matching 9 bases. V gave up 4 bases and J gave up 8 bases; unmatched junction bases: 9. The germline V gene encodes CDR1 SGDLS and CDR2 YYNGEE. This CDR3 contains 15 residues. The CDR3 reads CASSPRDRESEKLFF. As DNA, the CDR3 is TGTGCCAGCAGCCCCCGGGACAGGGAAAGCGAAAAACTGTTTTTT.

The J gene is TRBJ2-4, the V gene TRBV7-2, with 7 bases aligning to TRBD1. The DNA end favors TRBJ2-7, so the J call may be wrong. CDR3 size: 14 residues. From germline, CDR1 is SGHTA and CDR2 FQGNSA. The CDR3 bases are TGTGCCAGCAGCGAAGGACAGGTTTCCTACGAGCAGTACTTC. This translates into CASSEGQVSYEQYF.

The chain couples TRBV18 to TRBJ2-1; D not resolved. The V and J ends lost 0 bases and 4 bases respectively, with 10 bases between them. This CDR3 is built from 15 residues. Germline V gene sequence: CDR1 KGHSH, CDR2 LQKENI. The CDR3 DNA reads TGTGCCAGCTCACCACCTCGGGTGGTGTACAATGAGCAGTTCTTC. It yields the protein CASSPPRVVYNEQFF.

CDR3 in DNA: TGCGCCAGCTCCACCGGGACTAGCGGGGATCAGTACTTC. Translation: CASSTGTSGDQYF. The chain recombines TRBV5-1 with TRBJ2-7, with 13 positions matching TRBD2. In germline, CDR1 is SGHRS, CDR2 YFSETQ. V was clipped by 7 bases and J by 10 bases; unmatched bases: 8. This CDR3 is 13 amino acids long.

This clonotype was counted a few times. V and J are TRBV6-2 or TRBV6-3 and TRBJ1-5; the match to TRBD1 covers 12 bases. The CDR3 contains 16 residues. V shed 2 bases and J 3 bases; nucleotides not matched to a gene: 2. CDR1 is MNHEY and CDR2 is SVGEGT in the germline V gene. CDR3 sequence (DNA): TGTGCCAGCAGTTACGGGACAGGGGGCTACAATCAGCCCCAGCATTTT. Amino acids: CASSYGTGGYNQPQHF.

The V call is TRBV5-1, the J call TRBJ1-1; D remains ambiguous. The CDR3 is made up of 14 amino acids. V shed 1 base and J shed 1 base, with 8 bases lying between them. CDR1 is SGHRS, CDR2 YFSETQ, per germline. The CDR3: CASSLPQENTEAFF. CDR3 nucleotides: TGCGCCAGCAGCTTGCCCCAAGAGAACACTGAAGCTTTCTTT. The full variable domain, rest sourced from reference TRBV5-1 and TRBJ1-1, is KAGVTQTPRYLIKTRGQQVTLSCSPISGHRSVSWYQQTPGQGLQFLFEYFSETQRNKGNFPGRFSGRQFSNSRSEMNVSTLELGDSALYLCASSLPQENTEAFFGQGTRLTVV.

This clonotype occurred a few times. This CDR3 is CASSLVSGSSGGVNIQYF. The CDR3 bases are TGTGCCAGCAGCTTAGTATCCGGTTCTAGCGGGGGGGTAAACATTCAGTACTTC. This chain uses TRBV7-2 with TRBJ2-4; 12 positions agree with TRBD2. The CDR3 totals 18 residues. Looked up from germline, CDR1 is SGHTA and CDR2 is FQGNSA. V lost 1 base and J lost 6; bases outside the gene matches: 10.

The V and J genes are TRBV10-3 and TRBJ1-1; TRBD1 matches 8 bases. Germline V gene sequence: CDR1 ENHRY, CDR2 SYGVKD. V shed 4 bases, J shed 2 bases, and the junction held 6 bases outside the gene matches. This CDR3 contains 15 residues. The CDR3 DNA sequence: TGTGCCATCAGTGGGACAGGGTGGGTCAACACTGAAGCTTTCTTT. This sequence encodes CAISGTGWVNTEAFF.

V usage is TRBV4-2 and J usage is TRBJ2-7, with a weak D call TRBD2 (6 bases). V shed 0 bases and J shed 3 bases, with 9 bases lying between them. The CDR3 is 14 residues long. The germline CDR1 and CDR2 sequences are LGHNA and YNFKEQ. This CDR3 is CASSQDLGGYEQYF. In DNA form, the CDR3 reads TGTGCCAGCAGCCAAGATCTGGGGGGCTACGAGCAGTACTTC.

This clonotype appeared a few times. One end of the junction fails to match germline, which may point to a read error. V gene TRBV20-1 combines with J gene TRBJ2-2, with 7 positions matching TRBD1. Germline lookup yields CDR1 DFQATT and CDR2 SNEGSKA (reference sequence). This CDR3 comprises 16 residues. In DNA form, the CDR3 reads TGCAGTGCTCGAGACAGGGACCTCGCGAACACCGGGGAGCTGTTTTTT. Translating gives CSARDRDLANTGELFF.

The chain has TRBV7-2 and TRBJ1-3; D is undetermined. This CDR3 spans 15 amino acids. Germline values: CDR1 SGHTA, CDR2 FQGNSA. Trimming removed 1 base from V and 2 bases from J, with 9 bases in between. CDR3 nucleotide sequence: TGTGCCAGCAGCTTAGTTGGGTTCGCTGGAAACACCATATATTTT. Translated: CASSLVGFAGNTIYF.

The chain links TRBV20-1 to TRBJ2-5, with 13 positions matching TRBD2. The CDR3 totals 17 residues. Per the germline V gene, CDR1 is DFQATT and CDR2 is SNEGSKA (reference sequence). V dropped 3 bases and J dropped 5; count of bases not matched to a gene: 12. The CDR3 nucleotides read TGCAGTGCTAGGGATATTACTAGCGGGGGGGCCCCGGAGACCCAGTACTTC. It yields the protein CSARDITSGGAPETQYF.

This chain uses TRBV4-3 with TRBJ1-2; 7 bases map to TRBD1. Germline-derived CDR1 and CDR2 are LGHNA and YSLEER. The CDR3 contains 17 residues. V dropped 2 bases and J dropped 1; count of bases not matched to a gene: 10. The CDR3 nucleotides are TGCGCCAGCAGCCAAAGCAGGGGGACAGTCGGTAACTATGGCTACACCTTC. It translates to CASSQSRGTVGNYGYTF.